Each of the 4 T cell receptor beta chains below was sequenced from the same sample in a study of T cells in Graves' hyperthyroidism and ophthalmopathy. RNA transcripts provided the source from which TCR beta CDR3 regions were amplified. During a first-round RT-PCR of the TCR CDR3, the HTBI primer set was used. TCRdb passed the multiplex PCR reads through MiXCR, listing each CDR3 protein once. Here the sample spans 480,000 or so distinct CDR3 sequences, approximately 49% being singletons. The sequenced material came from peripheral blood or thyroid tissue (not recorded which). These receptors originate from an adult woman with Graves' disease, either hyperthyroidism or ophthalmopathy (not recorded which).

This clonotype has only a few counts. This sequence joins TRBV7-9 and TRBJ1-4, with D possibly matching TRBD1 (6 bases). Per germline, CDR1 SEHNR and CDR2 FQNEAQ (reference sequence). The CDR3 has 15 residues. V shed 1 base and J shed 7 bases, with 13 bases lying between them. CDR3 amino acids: CASSLVVAGAEKLFF. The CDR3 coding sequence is TGTGCCAGCAGCTTAGTGGTCGCAGGGGCTGAAAAACTGTTTTTT.

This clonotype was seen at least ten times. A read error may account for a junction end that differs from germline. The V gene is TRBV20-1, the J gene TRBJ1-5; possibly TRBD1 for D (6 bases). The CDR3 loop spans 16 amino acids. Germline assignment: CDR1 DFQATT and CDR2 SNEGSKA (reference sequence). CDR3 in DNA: TGCAGTGCCAGAGGGAGGGGGGGTAGCGGCAATCAGCCCCAGCATTTT. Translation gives CSARGRGGSGNQPQHF.

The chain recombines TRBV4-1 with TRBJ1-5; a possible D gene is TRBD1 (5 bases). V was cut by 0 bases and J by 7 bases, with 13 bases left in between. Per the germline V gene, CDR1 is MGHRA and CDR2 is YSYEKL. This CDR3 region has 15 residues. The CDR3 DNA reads TGCGCCAGCAGCCAAGATAGCGAGGGGAGGCAGCCCCAGCATTTT. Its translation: CASSQDSEGRQPQHF.

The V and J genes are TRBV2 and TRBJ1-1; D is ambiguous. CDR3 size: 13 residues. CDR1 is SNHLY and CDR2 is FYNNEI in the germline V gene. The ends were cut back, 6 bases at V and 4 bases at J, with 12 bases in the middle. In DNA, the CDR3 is TGTGCCAGCAGATTCAAGGGAGGCACTGAAGCTTTCTTT. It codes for CASRFKGGTEAFF.